This TCR beta chain was sequenced in a study of T cells after yellow fever vaccination. Using its own MiXCR run on the 5' RACE reads, TCRdb lists one record per CDR3 protein. The table lists fewer than 450,000 distinct CDR3 sequences, roughly 8% of them singletons, with 15% to 20% in the top ten. Germline loops: CDR1 SQVTM, CDR2 ANQGSEA. The CDR3 extends over 13 amino acids. V shed 7 bases and J 4 bases; nucleotides not matched to a gene: 8. The sequence was collected from a man between 18 and 35 years old who received the YFV17D yellow fever vaccine. Specimen: PBMCs, collected 35 to 50 days after the first yellow fever vaccination. The rearrangement uses TRBV29-1 and TRBJ1-2; 8 nucleotides line up with TRBD1. For the CDR3, the DNA is TGCAGCGCTAATACAGGGGGGCCCTATGGCTACACCTTC. Amino acids: CSANTGGPYGYTF.